This TCR beta chain was sequenced in a study of cytomegalovirus exposure and HLA in healthy donors. Study summary: Genotyping showed approximately 81% of almost 400 donors falling in the Caucasian-associated ancestry cluster. Findings and limits, study-wide: Data from an earlier analysis indicated that most TCR beta V segments were productive either about 87% or about 30% of the time.

Germline loops: CDR1 MNHNS, CDR2 SASEGT. The V gene end was trimmed by 4 bases and the J gene end by 6 bases; junction bases not matched to a gene: 4. The CDR3 totals 14 residues. This clone was picked up one time. Its matching antigen is unknown. The PCR ran on 60 Vbeta and 13 Jbeta primers. Assay: immunoSEQ multiplex PCR; the TCRdb copy retains only in-frame clones and omits some. The sample records some 180,000 clones, about four fifths being singletons. The sequenced sample consisted of PBMCs. J is TRBJ2-3 and V is TRBV6-1; 10 bases match TRBD1. The sequence was obtained from a female donor in good health and CMV-seronegative. As DNA, the CDR3 is TGTGCCAGCAGTGGACAGGGGGCCATGGATACGCAGTATTTT. Encoded protein: CASSGQGAMDTQYF.